Shown below are 7 T cell receptor beta chains from a single sample sequenced in a study of spatial heterogeneity in lung cancer. Specified time point: sample taken at primary tumor resection. Study observations and caveats: In tumors, expanded intratumoral alpha and beta TCR counts tracked mutation counts.

Antigens for these TCRs are unknown. TCRdb reprocessed the 5' RACE reads via MiXCR and lists one record per CDR3 protein. The table includes about 28,000 distinct CDR3 sequences, approximately 7% detected once. This specimen was lung tumor tissue, taken at surgery. Receptor source: a male donor with early-stage non-small cell lung cancer.

This clonotype was observed a few times. The chain joins TRBV11-2 to TRBJ2-3; tentatively, D is TRBD2 (5 bases). The V end was cut by 0 bases, the J end by 4 bases, with 17 bases between. This CDR3 contains 17 residues. CDR1 is SGHAT, CDR2 FQNNGV, per germline. CDR3 sequence reads: CASSLDPRGSAADTQYF. DNA of the CDR3: TGTGCCAGCAGCTTAGACCCGCGAGGGAGTGCGGCAGATACGCAGTATTTT.

This clonotype was detected many times. Here the CDR3 DNA reads TGTGCCAGCTTCCACAGGGCAGGGGACAATGAGCAGTTCTTC. Protein sequence: CASFHRAGDNEQFF. V gene TRBV18 combines with J gene TRBJ2-1, with D perhaps TRBD1 (6 bases). Trimming cost V 7 bases and J 5 bases, with 15 bases left between them. The CDR3 is 14 residues long. Germline V CDR1 and CDR2: KGHSH, LQKENI.

At least ten counts were recorded for this clonotype. CDR3 coding DNA: TGTGCCAGCAGCTTATTACCGGGGGCGGACAATGAGCAGTTCTTC. Amino acids: CASSLLPGADNEQFF. This chain connects TRBV7-6 to TRBJ2-1; D possibly matches TRBD1 or TRBD2 (6 bases each). The V gene lost 2 bases and the J gene lost 5 bases, with 13 bases spanning the gap. Germline CDR1 and CDR2: SGHVS and FNYEAQ. There are 15 residues in the CDR3.

This clonotype was seen at least ten times. J is TRBJ2-5 and V is TRBV4-1, with 11 bases identical to TRBD2. Germline values: CDR1 MGHRA, CDR2 YSYEKL. V lost 6 bases, J lost 2 bases, and 8 bases stayed unmatched. CDR3 length: 16 residues. CDR3 sequence reads: CASSRFLAGGQETQYF. Written as DNA, the CDR3 is TGCGCCAGCAGTCGCTTCCTAGCGGGGGGACAAGAGACCCAGTACTTC.

This clonotype turned up a few times. CDR3 in amino acids: CASSLGIQVRGGEQYF. The DNA of the CDR3 is TGTGCCAGCAGTTTAGGGATACAGGTGAGGGGCGGCGAGCAGTACTTC. The gene calls are TRBV12-3 or TRBV12-4 and TRBJ2-7; D may correspond to TRBD1 or TRBD2 (5 bases each). The CDR3 runs to 16 residues. Trimming removed 1 base from V and 6 bases from J, with 19 bases in between.

This clonotype appeared many times. The chain recombines TRBV5-4 with TRBJ1-4; 11 bases are a match to TRBD1. The CDR3 sequence is 15 residues long. The ends lost 2 bases at V and 8 bases at J; junction bases unmatched: 5. CDR1 and CDR2 from the germline V gene are SGHNT and YYREEE (reference sequence). CDR3 loop: CASSLTRDRGEKLFF. The CDR3 region has the DNA TGTGCCAGCAGCTTAACCCGGGACAGGGGGGAAAAACTGTTTTTT.

This rearrangement joins TRBV20-1 to TRBJ2-7; D could derive from TRBD1 or TRBD2 (5 bases each). CDR3 length: 12 residues. Trimming left V 3 bases short and J 4 bases short, with 10 bases between. Germline CDR1 is DFQATT and CDR2 is SNEGSKA (reference sequence). The CDR3 DNA follows: TGCAGTGCTAGGGGGGTAAATTACGAGCAGTACTTC. This encodes CSARGVNYEQYF.